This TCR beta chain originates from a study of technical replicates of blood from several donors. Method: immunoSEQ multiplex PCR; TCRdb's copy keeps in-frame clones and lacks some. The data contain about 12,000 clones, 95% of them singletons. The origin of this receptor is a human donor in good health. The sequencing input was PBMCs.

The DNA of the CDR3 is TGTGCCAGCAGCGTAGGGGTGGGAGCCACCTACGAGCAGTACTTC. Its translation: CASSVGVGATYEQYF. This rearrangement joins TRBV9 to TRBJ2-7; D is perhaps TRBD2 (5 bases). The germline V gene encodes CDR1 SGDLS and CDR2 YYNGEE. This CDR3 region has 15 residues. Trimming shortened V by 0 bases and J by 2 bases, and 12 bases separated the two germline ends.